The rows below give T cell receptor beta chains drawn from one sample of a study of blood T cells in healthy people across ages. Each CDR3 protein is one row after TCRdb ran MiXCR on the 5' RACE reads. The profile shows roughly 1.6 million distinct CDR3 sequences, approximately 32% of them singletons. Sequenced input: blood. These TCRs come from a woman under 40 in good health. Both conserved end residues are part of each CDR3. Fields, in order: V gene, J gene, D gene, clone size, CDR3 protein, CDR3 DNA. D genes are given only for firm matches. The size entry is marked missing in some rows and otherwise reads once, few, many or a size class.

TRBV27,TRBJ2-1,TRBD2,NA,CASSWDGTIIQQFF,TGTGCCAGCAGTTGGGATGGGACTATTATACAGCAGTTCTTC
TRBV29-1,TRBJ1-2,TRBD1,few,CSVEEDNALEQGAYGYTF,TGCAGCGTTGAAGAAGACAACGCTCTCGAACAGGGGGCTTACGGCTACACCTTC
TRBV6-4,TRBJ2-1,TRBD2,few,CASSSSGRATNNEQFF,TGTGCCAGCAGTTCTAGCGGGAGGGCGACCAACAATGAGCAGTTCTTC
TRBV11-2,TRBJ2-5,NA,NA,CASSLLSTHTKTQYF,TGTGCCAGCAGCTTGCTTTCAACGCATACAAAGACCCAGTACTTC
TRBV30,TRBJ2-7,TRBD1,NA,CAWGAGGYEQYF,TGTGCCTGGGGCGCAGGGGGCTACGAGCAGTACTTC
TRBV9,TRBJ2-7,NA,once,CASSADGGRSFEQYF,TGTGCCAGCAGCGCAGACGGGGGAAGGTCCTTCGAGCAGTACTTC
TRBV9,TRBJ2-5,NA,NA,CASSLNPGRSGETQYF,TGTGCCAGCAGCTTAAACCCAGGACGGAGCGGGGAGACCCAGTACTTC
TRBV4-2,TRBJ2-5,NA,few,CASSQEERGETQYF,TGTGCCAGCAGCCAAGAAGAGCGAGGAGAGACCCAGTACTTC
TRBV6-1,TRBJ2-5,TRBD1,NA,CAGSEAPLLTTGQETQYF,TGTGCCGGCAGTGAAGCCCCCCTCTTGACGACAGGGCAAGAGACCCAGTACTTC
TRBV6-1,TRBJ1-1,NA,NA,CASSDVGLTEAFF,TGTGCCAGCAGTGATGTTGGTCTTACCGAAGCTTTCTTT
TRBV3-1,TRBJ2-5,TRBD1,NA,CASSTGQGGEETQYF,TGTGCCAGCAGCACGGGACAGGGGGGAGAAGAGACCCAGTACTTC
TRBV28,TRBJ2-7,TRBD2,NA,CASSLPGGGVYEQYF,TGTGCCAGCAGTTTACCGGGAGGGGGTGTCTACGAGCAGTACTTC
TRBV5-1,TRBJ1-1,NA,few,CASSLVPGAMNTEAFF,TGCGCCAGCAGCTTGGTTCCAGGGGCCATGAACACTGAAGCTTTCTTT
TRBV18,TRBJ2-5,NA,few,CASSRPEGETQYF,TGTGCCAGCTCACGGCCTGAAGGAGAGACCCAGTACTTC
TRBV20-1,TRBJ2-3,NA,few,CSARDSASPTDTQYF,TGCAGTGCTAGAGATTCGGCAAGCCCCACAGATACGCAGTATTTT
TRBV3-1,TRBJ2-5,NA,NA,CASSLRQQRKETQYF,TGTGCCAGCAGCCTACGACAGCAGCGGAAAGAGACCCAGTACTTC
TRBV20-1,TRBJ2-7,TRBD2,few,CSARGQASAGGSSHEQYF,TGCAGTGCTAGAGGGCAGGCCTCGGCGGGCGGGAGTAGTCACGAGCAGTACTTC
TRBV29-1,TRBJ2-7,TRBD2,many,CSVEVASGRAGNEQYF,TGCAGCGTTGAGGTGGCTAGCGGGAGGGCCGGGAATGAGCAGTACTTC
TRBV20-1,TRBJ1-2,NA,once,CSARNTGRDYGYTF,TGCAGTGCTCGAAATACAGGGCGCGACTATGGCTACACCTTC
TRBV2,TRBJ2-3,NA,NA,CASKSRFLDTQYF,TGTGCCAGCAAATCCCGCTTCTTGGATACGCAGTATTTT
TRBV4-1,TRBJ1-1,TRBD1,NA,CAGSQVQGMGTEAFF,TGCGCCGGCAGCCAGGTACAGGGGATGGGGACTGAAGCTTTCTTT
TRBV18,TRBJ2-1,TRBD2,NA,CASSPGGTASGSGNEQFF,TGTGCCAGCTCACCCGGAGGTACGGCTAGCGGGAGCGGAAATGAGCAGTTCTTC
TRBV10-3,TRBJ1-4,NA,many,CAPTPGGLFF,TGTGCCCCCACGCCGGGTGGGCTGTTTTTT
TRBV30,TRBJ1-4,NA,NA,CAWRPHGNEKLFF,TGTGCCTGGAGACCCCACGGCAATGAAAAACTGTTTTTT
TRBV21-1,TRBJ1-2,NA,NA,CASSGQSISYYGYTF,TGTGCCAGCAGCGGCCAGTCTATTAGTTACTATGGCTACACCTTC
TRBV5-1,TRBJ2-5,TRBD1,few,CASSLAGTARETQYF,TGCGCCAGCAGCTTGGCGGGGACAGCTCGCGAGACCCAGTACTTC
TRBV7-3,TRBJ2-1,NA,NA,CASSLTGQRNYNEQFF,TGTGCCAGCAGCTTAACTGGACAGCGGAATTACAATGAGCAGTTCTTC
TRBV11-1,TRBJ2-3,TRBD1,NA,CASGVGTGDTQYF,TGTGCCAGCGGCGTGGGGACAGGGGATACGCAGTATTTT
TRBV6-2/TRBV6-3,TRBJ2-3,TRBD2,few,CASSTGTSADTQYF,TGTGCCAGCAGTACCGGGACTAGCGCGGATACGCAGTATTTT
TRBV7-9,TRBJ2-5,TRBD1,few,CASSLGPTGDEGETQYF,TGTGCCAGCAGCTTAGGGCCCACAGGGGATGAGGGCGAGACCCAGTACTTC
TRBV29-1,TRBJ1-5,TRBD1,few,CSVGDRAQPQHF,TGCAGCGTCGGGGACAGGGCTCAGCCCCAGCATTTT
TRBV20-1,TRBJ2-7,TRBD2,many,CSAREALKRGYYEQYF,TGCAGTGCTAGAGAGGCGCTTAAGCGGGGGTACTACGAGCAGTACTTC
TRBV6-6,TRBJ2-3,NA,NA,CASSAPSPPDTQYF,TGTGCCAGCAGTGCCCCATCCCCCCCAGATACGCAGTATTTT
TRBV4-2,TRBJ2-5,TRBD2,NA,CASSQAGGHGETQYF,TGTGCCAGCAGCCAAGCGGGAGGGCACGGAGAGACCCAGTACTTC
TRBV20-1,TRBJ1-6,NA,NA,CSAVIPGARDSPLHF,TGCAGTGCCGTCATTCCGGGGGCCAGAGATTCACCCCTCCACTTT
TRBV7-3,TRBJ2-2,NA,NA,CASSLRGGGLAATGELFF,TGTGCCAGCAGCTTAAGAGGGGGGGGTCTAGCGGCGACCGGGGAGCTGTTTTTT
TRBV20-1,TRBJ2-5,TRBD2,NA,CSARDLPLAEQETQYF,TGCAGTGCTAGAGATCTTCCCCTAGCGGAGCAAGAGACCCAGTACTTC
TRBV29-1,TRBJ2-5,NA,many,CSVDAGTTQETQYF,TGCAGCGTCGATGCCGGGACAACCCAAGAGACCCAGTACTTC
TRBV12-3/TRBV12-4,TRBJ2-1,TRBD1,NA,CASSSRQGAWDEQFF,TGTGCCAGCAGTTCGCGACAGGGGGCCTGGGATGAGCAGTTCTTC
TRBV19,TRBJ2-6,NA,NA,CASSIQGWGANVRTF,TGTGCCAGTAGTATTCAGGGGTGGGGGGCCAACGTCCGGACTTTC
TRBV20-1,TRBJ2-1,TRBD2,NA,CSARVGGGTYNEQFF,TGCAGTGCTAGGGTCGGCGGGGGGACCTACAATGAGCAGTTCTTC
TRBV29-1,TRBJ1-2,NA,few,CSVEEGLSYGYTF,TGCAGCGTTGAAGAAGGACTGAGCTATGGCTACACCTTC